Following are 7 T cell receptor beta chains from one sample sequenced in a study of cytomegalovirus exposure and HLA in healthy donors. The PCR made use of 60 Vbeta and 13 Jbeta primers. This table comes from immunoSEQ multiplex PCR, and its TCRdb copy is limited to in-frame clones, with some not included. Of approximately 160,000 clones listed, around 80% are singletons. The sample consisted of PBMCs. All receptors derive from a woman in her forties or fifties in good health and CMV-seropositive.

The chain links TRBV5-1 to TRBJ1-1, with 8 bases lining up with TRBD1. From germline, CDR1 is SGHRS and CDR2 YFSETQ. The CDR3 is made up of 15 amino acids. V trimming: 0 bases; J trimming: 5 bases; junction bases outside the gene matches: 6. CDR3 DNA sequence: TGCGCCAGCAGCTTGGTCGGACAGGGAGATACTGAAGCTTTCTTT. Translated: CASSLVGQGDTEAFF.

V is TRBV5-1 and J is TRBJ1-2; tentative D call: TRBD1 (5 bases). There are 11 residues in the CDR3. Germline loops: CDR1 SGHRS, CDR2 YFSETQ. Between the trimmed V and J ends, which lost 5 bases and 7 bases, there was a span of 9 bases. The CDR3 spells CASRNGGGYTF. CDR3 sequence (DNA): TGCGCCAGCAGAAACGGGGGTGGCTACACCTTC.

The chain carries TRBV28 and TRBJ1-5; 9 nucleotides line up with TRBD1. The CDR3 has 15 residues. Germline V gene data show CDR1 as MDHEN and CDR2 as SYDVKM. Trimming took 6 bases from V and 1 from J; bases not matched to a gene: 4. The CDR3 region has the DNA TGTGCCAGCAGAAGTGGACAGGGGAGCAATCAGCCCCAGCATTTT. Amino acids: CASRSGQGSNQPQHF.

This rearrangement joins TRBV29-1 to TRBJ1-5; D remains unclear. Trimming left V 7 bases short and J 5 bases short, with 12 bases between. The CDR3 is 12 residues long. Germline loops: CDR1 SQVTM, CDR2 ANQGSEA. CDR3 DNA sequence: TGCAGCGCTAGCGAGGGTTATCAGCCCCAGCATTTT. It codes for CSASEGYQPQHF. The variable domain in full, completed from reference TRBV29-1 and TRBJ1-5, reads SAVISQKPSRDICQRGTSLTIQCQVDSQVTMMFWYRQQPGQSLTLIATANQGSEATYESGFVIDKFPISRPNLTFSTLTVSNMSPEDSSIYLCSASEGYQPQHFGDGTRLSIL.

J is TRBJ2-3 and V is TRBV4-1, with TRBD2 matching 7 bases. The V gene's germline CDR1 is MGHRA and CDR2 YSYEKL. The CDR3 totals 16 residues. Trimming took 0 bases from V and 4 from J; bases not matched to a gene: 7. The CDR3 nucleotides are TGCGCCAGCAGCCAAGATATGGGGAGCGGGGCAGATACGCAGTATTTT. This translates into CASSQDMGSGADTQYF.

The J gene is TRBJ2-2, the V gene TRBV4-2; TRBD1 agrees at 8 bases. The CDR3 covers 16 residues. Germline V lookup: CDR1 LGHNA, CDR2 YNFKEQ. J was trimmed by 6 bases and V by 5 bases; bases with no gene match: 11. The CDR3 DNA is TGTGCCAGCAGCGTCAGGACAGGGCTAGATTCCGGGGAGCTGTTTTTT. Its protein product is CASSVRTGLDSGELFF.

The chain joins TRBV5-1 to TRBJ2-1; 7 nucleotides match TRBD1. CDR1 is SGHRS, CDR2 YFSETQ, per germline. Trimming at V came to 0 bases and at J to 9 bases, leaving 9 bases not matched to a gene. This CDR3 is 15 amino acids long. CDR3 coding DNA: TGCGCCAGCAGCTTGGCACTGGGACAGAAGTCTGAGCAGTTCTTC. Amino acids: CASSLALGQKSEQFF. The full variable domain, in which reference TRBV5-1 and TRBJ2-1 provide the parts outside the CDR3, is KAGVTQTPRYLIKTRGQQVTLSCSPISGHRSVSWYQQTPGQGLQFLFEYFSETQRNKGNFPGRFSGRQFSNSRSEMNVSTLELGDSALYLCASSLALGQKSEQFFGPGTRLTVL.